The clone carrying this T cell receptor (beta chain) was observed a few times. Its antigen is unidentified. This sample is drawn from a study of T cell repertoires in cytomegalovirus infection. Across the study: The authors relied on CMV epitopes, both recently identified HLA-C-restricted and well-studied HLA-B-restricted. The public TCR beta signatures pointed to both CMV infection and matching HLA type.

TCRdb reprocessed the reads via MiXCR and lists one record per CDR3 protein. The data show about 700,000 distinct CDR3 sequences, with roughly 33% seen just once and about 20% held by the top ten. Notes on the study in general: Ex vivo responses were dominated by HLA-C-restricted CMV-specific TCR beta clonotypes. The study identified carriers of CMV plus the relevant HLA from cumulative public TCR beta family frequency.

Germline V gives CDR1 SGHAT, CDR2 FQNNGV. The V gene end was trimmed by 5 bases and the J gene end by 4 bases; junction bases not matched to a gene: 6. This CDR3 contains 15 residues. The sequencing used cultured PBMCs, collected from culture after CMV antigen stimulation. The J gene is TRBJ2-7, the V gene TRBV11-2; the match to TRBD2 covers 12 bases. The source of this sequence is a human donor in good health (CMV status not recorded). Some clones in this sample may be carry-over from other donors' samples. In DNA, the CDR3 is TGTGCCAGCAGCCAAGGACTAGCGGGAACTTACGAGCAGTACTTC. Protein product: CASSQGLAGTYEQYF.